Shown below are 3 T cell receptor beta chains from a single sample sequenced in a study of CD8 T cell repertoires and HIV-1 epitope variants. For these receptors, no antigen is known. Produced via immunoSEQ multiplex PCR; TCRdb's table is partial and in-frame only. The data contain around 6,400 clones, 60% to 70% of them singletons. Material: cultured CD8+ T cells derived from PBMCs. The origin of the receptors is a male donor with HIV.

V usage is TRBV9 and J usage is TRBJ1-4; D gene ambiguous. Trimming stripped 4 bases from V and 4 bases from J, with 20 bases between. CDR3 length equals 17 residues. Germline loops: CDR1 SGDLS, CDR2 YYNGEE. For the CDR3, the DNA is TGTGCCAGCAGCCGATTGCTTACAGTGACGTTTAATGAAAAACTGTTTTTT. Translation gives CASSRLLTVTFNEKLFF.

This rearrangement joins TRBV18 to TRBJ2-1, with D tentatively TRBD2 (6 bases). Trimming took 3 bases from V and 9 from J, leaving 18 bases between them. CDR3 length: 15 residues. Germline CDR1 and CDR2: KGHSH and LQKENI. The CDR3 nucleotides are TGTGCCAGCTCACCGCAGGCCGGCCACGGGAGTGAGCAGTTCTTC. It codes for CASSPQAGHGSEQFF.

The V and J genes are TRBV19 and TRBJ2-1; tentatively, D is TRBD2 (6 bases). Germline V gives CDR1 LNHDA, CDR2 SQIVND (reference sequence). The germline V and J ends were trimmed by 4 bases and 4 bases, with 8 bases remaining between them. The CDR3 runs 13 residues. The CDR3 sequence: CASSRDSYNEQFF. Written as DNA, the CDR3 is TGTGCCAGTAGTAGGGACTCTTACAATGAGCAGTTCTTC.